The present TCR beta chain was sequenced within a study of blood T cells in healthy people across ages. Study-level points and caveats: Possibly confounding the expanded clonotype changes was the fact that donor CMV status was unknown.

This CDR3 has 15 amino acids. Per germline, CDR1 SEHNR and CDR2 FQNEAQ (reference sequence). The V segment lost 5 bases and the J segment 6 bases; nucleotides outside the gene matches: 8. This clonotype was seen at least ten times. The target antigen is unknown. Primed by a sample-barcoded 5' primer and a J-beta primer mix, a second PCR proceeded for roughly 7 to 11 cycles. TCRdb reprocessed the 5' RACE reads with MiXCR, giving one entry per CDR3 protein. Here the sample spans about 780,000 distinct CDR3 sequences, more than 35% being singletons. The chain carries TRBV7-9 and TRBJ2-3, with 10 bases matching TRBD2. The receptor was isolated from a man at least 80 years old in good health. The sample comprised blood. This CDR3 reads CASSPTSGTVDTQYF. CDR3 sequence (DNA): TGTGCCAGCAGCCCTACTAGCGGGACTGTCGATACGCAGTATTTT.